This T cell receptor beta chain comes out of a study of blood T cell repertoires in COVID-19. The CDR3 has 15 residues. V was clipped by 4 bases and J by 7 bases; unmatched bases: 4. Germline V gene sequence: CDR1 WNHNN, CDR2 SYGVQD (reference sequence). During active infection, Seattle patients enrolled and were then monitored through disease. Under the authors' procedure: How many nucleated cells were present was estimated from reference gene primer amplification. The repertoire was sequenced with immunoSEQ multiplex PCR; TCRdb's copy has only in-frame clones and lacks some. V, J and clone size are those of that table, while D and trimming were read from the DNA. The table lists fewer than 700,000 clones, approximately 91% of them singletons.

This chain uses TRBV10-1 with TRBJ2-1; 13 nucleotides align to TRBD2. Material for sequencing was peripheral blood. The source of this sequence is a woman aged 50 to 65 with COVID-19, enrolled during active disease. The chain's CDR3 is CASSGRGLAGNEQFF. Written as DNA, the CDR3 is TGCGCCAGCAGTGGTCGGGGACTAGCGGGGAATGAGCAGTTCTTC.